This TCR beta chain stems from a study of T cell repertoires in cytomegalovirus infection. The overall study: CMV infection and matching HLA type were both indicated by public TCR beta signatures. Study results and limitations: HLA-C-restricted CMV clonotypes gave the most frequent clonotype in two of eight donors.

TCRdb fed the reads into MiXCR, producing one record per CDR3 protein. The table shows around 70,000 distinct CDR3 sequences, with under 4.5% occurring only once. Per the germline V gene, CDR1 is SGHAT and CDR2 is FQNNGV. J gave up 0 bases and V 3 bases, and 6 bases lay outside the gene matches. CDR3 length equals 16 residues. In this sample, this clonotype turned up a few times. Its antigen remains unknown. The receptor comes from a human donor in good health (CMV status not recorded). Some clones in this sample may be carry-over from other donors' samples. The gene calls are TRBV11-2 and TRBJ2-7; 9 nucleotides agree with TRBD1. The specimen sequenced was PBMCs. CDR3: CASSFGTGIFSYEQYF. DNA of the CDR3: TGTGCCAGCAGCTTCGGGACAGGGATTTTCTCCTACGAGCAGTACTTC.